Below, 31 T cell receptor beta chains from the same sample are listed, as sequenced in a study of tumor and adjacent non-tumor tissue in lung cancer. A modified ARM-PCR protocol with three rounds of nested PCR amplified TCRbeta. TCRdb redid the calling of the multiplex PCR reads with MiXCR, one entry per CDR3 protein. Of approximately 53,000 distinct CDR3 sequences listed, 74% are singletons. No cell sorting was done before RNA was extracted from the tissue. This non-tumor lung sample came from over 3 cm beyond the tumor edge. The material sequenced was distant non-tumor lung tissue. These receptor sequences come from a woman in her sixties or seventies with non-small cell lung cancer.

This clonotype was seen more than once but under ten times. This sequence may be a read error, since a much larger clone differs from it by one base. V gene TRBV6-2 or TRBV6-3 combines with J gene TRBJ2-1; TRBD2 agrees at 7 bases. Germline V gene sequence: CDR1 MNHEY, CDR2 SVGEGT. This CDR3 is built from 11 residues. The CDR3 here is CVSRTSVEQFF. The CDR3 bases are TGTGTCAGCAGGACTAGTGTTGAGCAGTTCTTC.

As for this clonotype: At one end the junction does not follow the germline gene, possibly because of a read error. The chain combines TRBV7-9 with TRBJ2-1, with a possible D match to TRBD1 (5 bases). The CDR3 has 17 residues. The germline V gene has CDR1 SEHNR and CDR2 FQNEAQ (reference sequence). DNA for the CDR3: TGTGCCAGCAGCTTACTGCTGATTGGTAAGGGGATAGATGAGCAGTTCTTT. It yields the protein CASSLLLIGKGIDEQFF.

Turning to this clonotype: One end of the junction varies from germline; a read error may be responsible. The V and J genes are TRBV14 and TRBJ1-1; 9 bases fit TRBD1. The CDR3 is made up of 12 amino acids. Germline V CDR1 and CDR2: SGHDN, FVKESK. This CDR3 reads CANCRDRVEASF. In DNA, the CDR3 is TGTGCCAACTGCCGGGACAGGGTGGAAGCTTCCTTT.

Of note for this clonotype: A much larger clone sits a single nucleotide away, making a read error possible. This chain links TRBV29-1 with TRBJ1-4, with TRBD1 identical over 7 bases. V lost 8 bases, J lost 8 bases, and 11 bases stayed unmatched. The CDR3 loop spans 13 amino acids. Germline CDR1 reads SQVTM; CDR2 reads ANQGSEA. CDR3 protein: CSMDLEDREKLFF. DNA for the CDR3: TGCAGCATGGATTTGGAGGACAGGGAAAAACTGTTTTTT.

This clonotype is medium-sized (0.01 to 0.1%) by share. The chain carries TRBV11-1 and TRBJ2-5, with D maybe TRBD2 (5 bases). V was trimmed by 4 bases and J by 4 bases, leaving 25 bases between them. Germline CDR1 is SGHAT and CDR2 is FQDESV (reference sequence). CDR3 length: 18 residues. CDR3 protein: CASSYYPPGFAGGETQYF. The CDR3 DNA follows: TGTGCCAGCAGCTATTACCCGCCGGGGTTTGCGGGTGGAGAGACCCAGTACTTC.

Regarding this clonotype: Its ends do not fully match the called genes, so a read error is possible. The chain couples TRBV11-2 to TRBJ1-4; TRBD1 might be the D (6 bases). The V gene's germline CDR1 is SGHAT and CDR2 FQNNGV. The CDR3 is made up of 16 amino acids. CDR3 bases: TGTGCCAGTAGCTTAGAACGTTGGGGGGCCAAAGGGGATCTATTTTTT. It is translated as CASSLERWGAKGDLFF.

A note on this clonotype: Without the conserved terminal phenylalanine or tryptophan, this CDR3 likely stems from a read error. The rearrangement joins TRBV6-5 to TRBJ2-5; tentatively, D is TRBD1 or TRBD2 (5 bases each). Germline CDR1 MNHEY, CDR2 SVGAGI. The CDR3 has 14 amino acids. In DNA form, the CDR3 reads TGTACCAGCAGTACCCAGGGAGAGGAAGAGACCCAGTACTTA. This encodes CTSSTQGEEETQYL.

This clonotype was seen repeatedly, ten times or more. The chain carries TRBV28 and TRBJ2-1, with a tentative D call TRBD1 (5 bases). V lost 6 bases and J lost 8, with 14 bases in between. Germline V gene lookup returns CDR1 MDHEN and CDR2 SYDVKM. This CDR3 comprises 13 residues. The CDR3 bases are TGTGCCAGCAGGGGGCCCGTGGCGGATGAGCAGTTCTTC. Residues: CASRGPVADEQFF. Together with reference TRBV28 and TRBJ2-1, the CDR3 gives the full variable domain: DVKVTQSSRYLVKRTGEKVFLECVQDMDHENMFWYRQDPGLGLRLIYFSYDVKMKEKGDIPEGYSVSREKKERFSLILESASTNQTSMYLCASRGPVADEQFFGPGTRLTVL.

A few counts support this clonotype. Its ends do not fully match the called genes, so a read error is possible. This chain links TRBV6-5 with TRBJ2-5, with 10 bases aligning to TRBD1. Germline V lookup: CDR1 MNHEY, CDR2 SVGAGI. The CDR3 runs 14 residues. The CDR3 coding sequence is TGTGCCAGGATTCGGACAGGGGGTCAAAAGACACAGTACTTC. The encoded protein is CARIRTGGQKTQYF.

Concerning this clonotype: This may be a read error: a much more frequent sequence differs by one nucleotide. The chain combines TRBV5-1 with TRBJ2-7, with D possibly called TRBD1 or TRBD2 (5 bases each). Trimming shortened V by 8 bases and J by 2 bases, and 17 bases separated the two germline ends. The CDR3 contains 14 residues. Germline CDR1 reads SGHRS; CDR2 reads YFSETQ. CDR3 region: CARSPDPGPYEQYF. The CDR3 DNA follows: TGCGCCAGGAGCCCCGACCCGGGGCCCTACGAGCAGTACTTC.

A word on this clonotype: At one end the junction does not follow the germline gene, possibly because of a read error. The DNA for the CDR3 is TGTGCCAGCAGTCAGAGACAGGCTAGCTATGGCTACACTTTC. It codes for CASSQRQASYGYTF. The chain couples TRBV6-6 to TRBJ1-2, with D maybe TRBD1 (6 bases). The CDR3 is made up of 14 amino acids. The germline gives CDR1 MNHNY, CDR2 SVGAGI (reference sequence).

This chain links TRBV6-2 or TRBV6-3 with TRBJ1-1; D ambiguous. The CDR3 consists of 14 residues. V was clipped by 6 bases and J by 4 bases, with 15 bases between them. CDR1 and CDR2 (germline): MNHEY, SVGEGT. The CDR3 coding sequence is TGTGCCAGCAGCTACGTGGACGTGATCACTGAAGCTTTCTTT. This sequence encodes CASSYVDVITEAFF.

V and J are TRBV6-1 and TRBJ1-2; D perhaps matches TRBD1 (5 bases). CDR1 is MNHNS and CDR2 is SASEGT in the germline V gene. V was clipped by 7 bases and J by 4 bases, with 16 bases between them. CDR3 length: 14 residues. The DNA for the CDR3 is TGTGCCAGCACCGTGAGGGGCCCCGGCTATGGCTACACCTTC. This gives the protein CASTVRGPGYGYTF.

A remark on this clonotype: The CDR3 does not close with the conserved phenylalanine or tryptophan, likely indicating a read error. The chain employs TRBV12-3 or TRBV12-4 and TRBJ1-5, with TRBD1 as a possible D gene (5 bases). The CDR3 is 14 residues long. V was shortened by 1 base and J by 3 bases, with 7 bases between the two germline ends. Written as DNA, the CDR3 is TGTGCCAGCAGTTTAGAGGGGTTCAATCAGCCCCAGCATTTA. Translation gives CASSLEGFNQPQHL.

Relative to its sample, this clonotype is medium-sized (0.01 to 0.1%). The chain combines TRBV29-1 with TRBJ1-1; weak D call: TRBD1 (5 bases). The CDR3 is 14 amino acids. In germline, CDR1 is SQVTM, CDR2 ANQGSEA. The V gene lost 4 bases and the J gene lost 1 base, with 13 bases spanning the gap. CDR3 sequence: CSVVEGAGNTEAFF. CDR3 in DNA: TGCAGCGTTGTAGAAGGGGCGGGGAACACTGAAGCTTTCTTT.

A note on this clonotype: A read error may account for a junction end that differs from germline. This sequence joins TRBV4-2 and TRBJ2-2; D could derive from TRBD1 or TRBD2 (8 bases each). Germline CDR1 LGHNA, CDR2 YNFKEQ. CDR3 size: 16 residues. CDR3 nucleotides: TGTGCAAGCAGCGCGGGGGGACAGGCGAACACCGGGGAGCTATTTTTT. Protein: CASSAGGQANTGELFF.

In its sample, this clonotype ranks as medium-sized (0.01 to 0.1%). The genes are TRBV11-2 and TRBJ1-6, with 9 bases identical to TRBD1. V trimming: 0 bases; J trimming: 11 bases; junction bases outside the gene matches: 5. The germline gives CDR1 SGHAT, CDR2 FQNNGV. The CDR3 covers 15 residues. CDR3 in amino acids: CASSLEGQGTAPLHF. CDR3 sequence (DNA): TGTGCCAGCAGCTTAGAGGGACAGGGTACCGCACCCCTCCACTTT.

Of note for this clonotype: The junction shows a germline mismatch at one end, possibly a read error. This chain uses TRBV6-5 with TRBJ2-7, with a possible D match to TRBD2 (6 bases). The germline V gene has CDR1 MNHEY and CDR2 SVGAGI. The CDR3 runs to 15 residues. Here the CDR3 reads CVSSGPGAGTYYRYF. CDR3 DNA sequence: TGTGTCAGCAGTGGACCTGGGGCGGGGACCTACTATCGGTACTTC.

Turning to this clonotype: The junction does not match germline at one end; this may be a read error. The J gene is TRBJ1-1, the V gene TRBV6-5; unclear D gene. The CDR3 sequence is 13 residues long. Germline assignment: CDR1 MNHEY and CDR2 SVGAGI. The CDR3 sequence is CASWGYLNTKAFF. CDR3 nucleotides: TGTGCCAGCTGGGGATACCTGAACACTAAAGCTTTCTTT.

The rearrangement uses TRBV7-8 and TRBJ2-1, with D unresolved. The CDR3 contains 13 residues. Trimming removed 1 base from V and 12 bases from J, with 13 bases in between. Germline values: CDR1 SGHVS, CDR2 FQNEAQ. The CDR3 reads CASSLGRTEVQFF. CDR3 DNA: TGTGCCAGCAGCTTAGGACGGACCGAGGTGCAGTTCTTC.

This clonotype was found a few times. This rearrangement joins TRBV11-2 to TRBJ2-3; no firm D call. Germline V CDR1 and CDR2: SGHAT, FQNNGV. The CDR3 sequence is 11 residues long. V was clipped by 2 bases and J by 11 bases, with 8 bases between them. CDR3 protein: CASSLSDWQYF. CDR3 coding DNA: TGTGCCAGCAGCTTATCTGACTGGCAGTATTTT.

V and J are TRBV4-2 and TRBJ2-1, with 7 bases matching TRBD2. The germline V gene has CDR1 LGHNA and CDR2 YNFKEQ. The CDR3 is made up of 15 amino acids. The ends lost 1 base at V and 9 bases at J; junction bases unmatched: 9. CDR3 bases: TGTGCCAGCAGCCAAGGTGGGACTACCCGGGTTGAGCAGTTCTTC. Its protein is CASSQGGTTRVEQFF.

Concerning this clonotype: The junction departs from the called germline gene at one end, perhaps through a read error. In nucleotides, the CDR3 is TGTACCAGCAGTCGTAAAGGGGGTCAAAAGACCCAGTACTTC. It yields the protein CTSSRKGGQKTQYF. J is TRBJ2-5 and V is TRBV6-5, with D possibly TRBD1 on 6 matching bases. The length of the CDR3 is 14 residues. In germline, CDR1 is MNHEY, CDR2 SVGAGI.

For this clonotype: Given the absence of the conserved phenylalanine or tryptophan at the CDR3 end, a read error is likely. Because the CDR3's place on the DNA is in doubt, the DNA is left out and the CDR3 is given as listed by TCRdb. V usage is TRBV12-3 or TRBV12-4 and J usage is TRBJ1-2; the table's D call TRBD1 went unverified against the DNA. Inclusive of both ends, the CDR3 amounts to 14 amino acids. CDR3 loop: CASSKRVSFYGHTI.

This clonotype showed up many times. This rearrangement joins TRBV6-5 to TRBJ2-1; a weak D match, TRBD1 (6 bases). This CDR3 region has 15 residues. Germline V CDR1 and CDR2: MNHEY, SVGAGI. V lost 0 bases and J lost 5, with 11 bases in between. CDR3 sequence reads: CASSYSGTINNEQFF. Written as DNA, the CDR3 is TGTGCCAGCAGTTACTCGGGGACAATAAACAATGAGCAGTTCTTC.

About this clonotype itself: One base away lies a much larger clone, so this may be a sequencing read error. The rearrangement links TRBV10-1 to TRBJ1-5; 7 bases are shared with TRBD1. Germline V gene lookup returns CDR1 WNHNN and CDR2 SYGVQD (reference sequence). This CDR3 has 14 amino acids. V shed 0 bases, J shed 5 bases, and the junction held 1 base outside the gene matches. CDR3 nucleotide sequence: TGCGCCAGCAGTGAGTCGGGACAGTATCAGCCCCAGCATTTT. It codes for CASSESGQYQPQHF.

A note on this clonotype: An end of the junction does not agree with germline; a read error may underlie this. This chain joins TRBV11-2 and TRBJ1-3; D remains unclear. CDR1 and CDR2 from the germline V gene are SGHAT and FQNNGV. The length of the CDR3 is 14 residues. The CDR3: CARSLELSGSTIYF. The CDR3 DNA reads as TGTGCCAGAAGCTTAGAGCTATCTGGAAGCACCATATATTTT.

This clonotype was counted a single time. This is likely a read error, given that the CDR3 carries no conserved phenylalanine or tryptophan at its end. It is unclear where the CDR3 begins or ends on the DNA, so no DNA is shown, and the CDR3 is as TCRdb lists it. The chain uses TRBV11-1 and TRBJ1-2. The CDR3 is 13 residues long, counting both termini. Germline assignment: CDR1 SGHAT and CDR2 FQDESV (reference sequence). The CDR3 here is CVSSENGSMANTL.

In regard to this clonotype: This is likely a read error, given that the CDR3 carries no conserved phenylalanine or tryptophan at its end. V gene TRBV28 combines with J gene TRBJ2-7; D uncertain. The length of the CDR3 is 13 residues. From germline, CDR1 is MDHEN and CDR2 SYDVKM. Trimming took 2 bases from V and 2 from J, leaving 7 bases between them. CDR3 DNA: TGTGCCAGCAGTTTAGCAGTCGCCTACGAGCAGTACATC. This gives the protein CASSLAVAYEQYI.

This chain connects TRBV11-2 to TRBJ1-5; a weak D match, TRBD1 (5 bases). The CDR3 is made up of 14 amino acids. V dropped 7 bases and J dropped 3 bases, with 13 bases sitting between them. Germline CDR1 is SGHAT and CDR2 is FQNNGV. CDR3 DNA sequence: TGTGCCAGCAACTTTTGGGGGTACAATCAGCCCCAGCATTTT. Its protein is CASNFWGYNQPQHF.

This clonotype was counted many times. The chain employs TRBV30 and TRBJ2-6; D possibly corresponds to TRBD1 (6 bases). The CDR3 loop spans 15 amino acids. V lost 5 bases and J lost 4, with 15 bases in between. The germline CDR1 and CDR2 sequences are GTSNPN and SVGIG (reference sequence). DNA of the CDR3: TGTGCCTGGGGCACAGGGATGCCCGGGGCCAACGTCCTGACTTTC. Residues: CAWGTGMPGANVLTF.